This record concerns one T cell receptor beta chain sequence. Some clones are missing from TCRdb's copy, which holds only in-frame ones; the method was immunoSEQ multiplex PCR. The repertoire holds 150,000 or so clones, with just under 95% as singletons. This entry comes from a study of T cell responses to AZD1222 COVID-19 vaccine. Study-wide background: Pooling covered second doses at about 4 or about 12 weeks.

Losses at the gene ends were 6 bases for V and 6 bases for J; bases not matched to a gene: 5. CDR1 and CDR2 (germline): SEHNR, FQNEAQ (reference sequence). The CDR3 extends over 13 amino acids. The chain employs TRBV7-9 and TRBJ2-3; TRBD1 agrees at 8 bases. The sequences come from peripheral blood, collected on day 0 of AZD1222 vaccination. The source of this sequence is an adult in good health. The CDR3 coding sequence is TGTGCCAGCAGAGAAAGGACAGGGGATACGCAGTATTTT. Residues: CASRERTGDTQYF.